A selection of T cell receptor beta chains follows, all from one sample in a study of T cell responses to AZD1222 COVID-19 vaccine. Repertoires were generated with immunoSEQ multiplex PCR, while TCRdb's copy carries only in-frame clones and drops some. This table has approximately 130,000 clones, approximately 85% appearing once. Sequencing was performed on peripheral blood, taken on day 0 of AZD1222 vaccination. These receptors came from an adult in good health. The CDR3 runs from the conserved cysteine through the conserved F or W. Fields, in order: J gene, CDR3 length, V gene, clone size, D gene, CDR3 protein, CDR3 DNA. The D gene is left open where the match is weak. Rows may omit the clone size; those that give it use once, few, many or a size class.

TRBJ2-1 | 17 | TRBV12-2 | few | . | CASRLPPAGVRYNEQFF | TGTGCAAGTCGCTTACCTCCGGCGGGAGTGCGTTACAATGAGCAGTTCTTC
TRBJ2-7 | 11 | TRBV30 | . | . | CAWASSYEQYF | TGTGCCTGGGCAAGCTCCTACGAGCAGTACTTC
TRBJ2-7 | 14 | TRBV9 | . | . | CASSVGAFPNEQYF | TGTGCCAGCAGCGTAGGGGCTTTCCCCAACGAGCAGTACTTC
TRBJ1-5 | 18 | TRBV30 | . | . | CAWSRPGLTPNSNQPQHF | TGTGCCTGGTCAAGACCGGGACTTACCCCAAATAGCAATCAGCCCCAGCATTTT
TRBJ2-7 | 16 | TRBV24-1 | . | TRBD2 | CATSDSLAGAGYEQYF | TGTGCCACCAGTGATTCCTTAGCGGGAGCGGGGTACGAGCAGTACTTC
TRBJ2-1 | 15 | TRBV7-2 | . | . | CASSLAPRGGNEQFF | TGTGCCAGCAGCTTAGCACCCAGGGGGGGGAATGAGCAGTTCTTC
TRBJ1-3 | 17 | TRBV28 | . | TRBD1 | CASSSTGQGHSGNTIYF | TGTGCCAGCAGTTCCACAGGACAGGGACATTCTGGAAACACCATATATTTT
TRBJ2-7 | 16 | TRBV2 | . | . | CASSGSVTSRGGEQYF | TGTGCCAGCAGTGGTTCGGTGACTAGCAGGGGAGGAGAGCAGTACTTC
TRBJ2-1 | 15 | TRBV4-1 | . | TRBD2 | CASSQDAGEYNEQFF | TGCGCCAGCAGCCAAGATGCGGGGGAGTACAATGAGCAGTTCTTC
TRBJ2-7 | 14 | TRBV5-6 | . | . | CASNVTGIVHEQYF | TGTGCCAGCAATGTAACAGGGATTGTACACGAGCAGTACTTC
TRBJ1-4 | 16 | TRBV2 | once | TRBD1 | CASKRRDRGSGEKLFF | TGTGCCAGCAAACGCCGAGACAGGGGTTCAGGAGAAAAACTGTTTTTT
TRBJ2-6 | 13 | TRBV28 | . | . | CASEISGANVLTF | TGTGCCAGCGAGATCTCTGGGGCCAACGTCCTGACTTTC
TRBJ2-1 | 13 | TRBV3-1/TRBV3-2 | . | . | CASSQAFYNEQFF | TGTGCCAGCAGCCAAGCTTTTTACAATGAGCAGTTCTTC
TRBJ1-1 | 11 | TRBV6-5 | once | . | CASSFDREAFF | TGTGCCAGCAGTTTCGACAGGGAAGCTTTCTTT
TRBJ1-2 | 13 | TRBV5-4 | . | . | CASSADGGYGYTF | TGTGCCAGCAGCGCGGATGGAGGGTATGGCTACACCTTC
TRBJ1-2 | 15 | TRBV25-1 | . | . | CARKQDGITNYGYTF | TGTGCCAGAAAACAGGATGGGATAACTAACTATGGCTACACCTTC
TRBJ1-1 | 12 | TRBV28 | . | . | CASSPLIGRAFF | TGTGCCAGCAGTCCGCTCATAGGGAGAGCTTTCTTT
TRBJ1-1 | 15 | TRBV7-8 | . | TRBD1 | CASSPRDRVYTEAFF | TGTGCCAGCAGCCCGAGGGACAGGGTATACACTGAAGCTTTCTTT
TRBJ2-3 | 14 | TRBV3-1/TRBV3-2 | . | . | CASSRERSTDTQYF | TGTGCCAGCAGCCGGGAGCGTAGCACAGATACGCAGTATTTT
TRBJ1-1 | 15 | TRBV7-3 | . | TRBD1 | CASSRQGAFLTEAFF | TGTGCCAGCAGCAGACAGGGGGCCTTTTTGACTGAAGCTTTCTTT
TRBJ1-2 | 13 | TRBV28 | few | TRBD1 | CASSPHRGNGYTF | TGTGCCAGCAGTCCCCACAGGGGAAATGGCTACACCTTC
TRBJ2-2 | 15 | TRBV7-6 | . | TRBD1 | CASSLLGQGSGELFF | TGTGCCAGCAGCCTTTTAGGACAGGGGTCCGGGGAGCTGTTTTTT
TRBJ2-6 | 16 | TRBV7-9 | once | . | CASRLDRLSGANVLTF | TGTGCCAGCAGATTAGACCGCCTCTCTGGGGCCAACGTCCTGACTTTC
TRBJ1-3 | 15 | TRBV5-8 | once | . | CASSLGKNSGNTIYF | TGTGCCAGCAGCTTGGGGAAGAACTCTGGAAACACCATATATTTT
TRBJ1-1 | 15 | TRBV3-1/TRBV3-2 | . | . | CASSLRGRGNTEAFF | TGTGCCAGCAGCTTAAGGGGTAGAGGGAACACTGAAGCTTTCTTT
TRBJ2-7 | 18 | TRBV11-2 | . | TRBD2 | CASSLIAGTPKSLYEQYF | TGTGCCAGCAGCTTGATAGCGGGAACACCCAAATCCCTCTACGAGCAGTACTTC
TRBJ2-7 | 15 | TRBV19 | . | TRBD2 | CASSKGGGGSYEQYF | TGTGCCAGTAGTAAAGGCGGGGGAGGCTCCTACGAGCAGTACTTC
TRBJ2-1 | 18 | TRBV24-1 | . | . | CATSDPRGAREAYNEQFF | TGTGCCACCAGTGACCCCAGGGGTGCTAGGGAAGCCTACAATGAGCAGTTCTTC
TRBJ1-5 | 15 | TRBV7-2 | . | TRBD1 | CASSFDRGNDQPQHF | TGTGCCAGCAGCTTCGACAGGGGAAATGATCAGCCCCAGCATTTT
TRBJ1-1 | 12 | TRBV15 | . | . | CATSRDYSEAFF | TGTGCCACCAGCAGAGATTATTCTGAAGCTTTCTTT
TRBJ2-4 | 15 | TRBV10-3 | few | TRBD2 | CAISDAGVAKNIQYF | TGTGCCATCAGTGACGCGGGGGTAGCCAAAAACATTCAGTACTTC